Listed here are 22 T cell receptor beta chains from one sample, sequenced in a study of T cell clonality in common variable immunodeficiency. Some clones are missing from TCRdb's copy, which holds only in-frame ones; the method was immunoSEQ multiplex PCR. The sample includes about 52,000 clones, none of them occurring once. Material for sequencing was peripheral blood mononuclear cells. These receptors all come from a person aged 18 to 70 in good health.

This clone was counted ten times or more. The CDR3 end falls 3 residues outside the read, so it is completed with the germline J gene. This rearrangement joins TRBV20-1 to TRBJ2-2; 13 bases agree with TRBD2. Germline V gene sequence: CDR1 DFQATT, CDR2 SNEGSKA (reference sequence). With V trimmed by 2 bases and J by 5 bases, 11 bases remained unmatched. The CDR3 runs 18 residues. CDR3 DNA, as far as it was read: TGCAGTGCTAGAAGCCCAGGACTAGCGGGAGTAGGGACCGGGGAG. As protein: CSARSPGLAGVGTGE. The full CDR3 protein reads CSARSPGLAGVGTGELFF.

The sample holds many counts of this clone. Read data end 3 residues before the CDR3 end; the end is taken from the germline J gene. This chain joins TRBV18 and TRBJ2-1, with no clear D. Trimming cost V 6 bases and J 0 bases, with 6 bases left between them. The CDR3 loop spans 13 amino acids. The V gene's germline CDR1 is KGHSH and CDR2 LQKENI. The covered CDR3 bases are TGTGCCAGCTCCCAGTCCTCCTACAATGAG. It codes for CASSQSSYNE. The whole CDR3 protein is CASSQSSYNEQFF.

This clone appeared a few times. The read ends 3 residues early relative to the CDR3; the germline J gene fills the gap. The J gene is TRBJ1-1, the V gene TRBV18; no firm D call. This CDR3 has 14 amino acids. Per germline, CDR1 KGHSH and CDR2 LQKENI. V was clipped by 3 bases and J by 2 bases, with 10 bases between them. CDR3 bases read: TGTGCCAGCTCACCGTATACACGTAACACTGAA. It is translated as CASSPYTRNTE. From start to end, the CDR3 is CASSPYTRNTEAFF.

This clone appeared many times. With the read ending 3 residues before the CDR3 end, the germline J gene is used to fill in that end. This chain links TRBV7-8 with TRBJ1-2; the D is unclear. V dropped 1 base and J dropped 3 bases, with 6 bases sitting between them. The length of the CDR3 is 13 residues. The germline CDR1 and CDR2 sequences are SGHVS and FQNEAQ. Partial CDR3 DNA: TGTGCCAGCAGCTTAGTAGTGGACTATGGC. Protein product: CASSLVVDYG. The whole CDR3 is CASSLVVDYGYTF.

This clone was seen ten or more times. The CDR3 end lies 3 residues beyond the end of the read and is filled in from the germline J gene. The chain couples TRBV6-2 or TRBV6-3 to TRBJ2-1; 15 nucleotides match TRBD2. V dropped 2 bases and J dropped 8; count of bases not matched to a gene: 1. CDR1 and CDR2 (germline): MNHEY, SVGEGT. The CDR3 covers 15 residues. CDR3 DNA, as far as it was read: TGTGCCAGCAGTTACAGGACTAGCGGGGGGGATGAG. Translating it yields CASSYRTSGGDE. The entire CDR3 protein reads CASSYRTSGGDEQFF.

About this clone itself: The CDR3 end falls 3 residues outside the read, so it is completed with the germline J gene. V gene TRBV7-2 combines with J gene TRBJ1-1; maybe TRBD1 (6 bases). Germline V gene sequence: CDR1 SGHTA, CDR2 FQGNSA. V shed 5 bases and J shed 0 bases, with 13 bases lying between them. CDR3 length equals 15 residues. The CDR3 protein is CASSPRTALNTEAFF. CDR3 DNA (partial): TGTGCCAGCAGCCCCAGGACAGCCCTGAACACTGAA.

This clone came up many times. The read terminates 3 residues before the CDR3 end, so the remaining end is supplied by the germline J gene. The chain joins TRBV29-1 to TRBJ2-3; D is uncertain. Trimming stripped 4 bases from V and 6 bases from J, with 14 bases between. The CDR3 is 13 amino acids. Germline V gives CDR1 SQVTM, CDR2 ANQGSEA. The sequenced part of the CDR3 DNA is TGCAGCGTTGGATTCGCGGCCCGGGATACG. It is translated as CSVGFAARDT. The whole CDR3 is CSVGFAARDTQYF.

This clone showed up just a few times. The missing CDR3 end, 3 residues past where the read stops, is filled in from the germline J gene. The chain has TRBV7-8 and TRBJ2-1; TRBD1 matches 9 bases. Germline V gene lookup returns CDR1 SGHVS and CDR2 FQNEAQ. This CDR3 is built from 15 residues. The V segment lost 4 bases and the J segment 8 bases; nucleotides outside the gene matches: 9. CDR3 DNA, as far as it was read: TGTGCCAGCAGCTGGGGGACAGGGAGAGCGGATGAG. It yields the protein CASSWGTGRADE. The CDR3, in full, reads CASSWGTGRADEQFF.

This clone was detected ten times or more. An end of the junction differs from the germline gene, which may be a read error. The CDR3 end is not reached by the read, which stops 3 residues before it; the germline J gene fills it in. V gene TRBV7-7 combines with J gene TRBJ2-2, with D hard to call. This CDR3 contains 13 residues. CDR1 is SSHAT, CDR2 FNYEAQ, per germline (reference sequence). CDR3 bases read: TGTGCTAGCAGCTTAGCCCTCACCGGGGAG. This translates into CASSLALTGE. The full CDR3 sequence reads CASSLALTGELFF.

This clone was counted ten times or more. The read falls 3 residues short of the CDR3 end, and the missing part is taken from the germline J gene. V gene TRBV7-9 combines with J gene TRBJ2-1; possibly TRBD1 for D (5 bases). Germline V CDR1 and CDR2: SEHNR, FQNEAQ (reference sequence). Trimming stripped 9 bases from V and 8 bases from J, with 11 bases between. The length of the CDR3 is 11 residues. CDR3: CASRQFDEQFF. The part of the CDR3 DNA that was read is TGTGCCAGTAGACAGTTCGATGAG. Full variable domain (remainder filled in from reference TRBV7-9 and TRBJ2-1): DTGVSQNPRHKITKRGQNVTFRCDPISEHNRLYWYRQTLGQGPEFLTYFQNEAQLEKSRLLSDRFSAERPKGSFSTLEIQRTEQGDSAMYLCASRQFDEQFFGPGTRLTVL.

To note about this clone: The read finishes 3 residues shy of the CDR3 end, and the germline J gene is used to complete it. The rearrangement joins TRBV6-1 to TRBJ1-1, with D tentatively TRBD1 (6 bases). Between the trimmed V and J ends, which lost 1 base and 0 bases, there was a span of 12 bases. This CDR3 has 16 residues. Germline CDR1 reads MNHNS; CDR2 reads SASEGT. The CDR3 loop is CASSEVAGVMNTEAFF. CDR3 DNA, as far as it was read: TGTGCCAGCAGTGAAGTCGCAGGGGTCATGAACACTGAA.

This clone was seen ten or more times. The CDR3 is cut off 3 residues early in the read; its end comes from the germline J gene. The chain has TRBV30 and TRBJ2-7; 8 bases agree with TRBD2. Germline CDR1 GTSNPN, CDR2 SVGIG (reference sequence). The V segment lost 3 bases and the J segment 4 bases; nucleotides outside the gene matches: 5. The length of the CDR3 is 13 residues. The CDR3 reads CAWRLAASYEQYF. The sequenced CDR3 bases are TGTGCCTGGAGACTAGCGGCCTCGTACGAG.

Ten or more counts support this clone. The read stops 3 residues short of the end of the CDR3; the missing end is completed from the germline J gene. The chain uses TRBV5-4 and TRBJ2-5; 7 nucleotides align to TRBD2. The CDR3 has 14 amino acids. Germline V gives CDR1 SGHNT, CDR2 YYREEE (reference sequence). The V and J ends lost 2 bases and 2 bases, in that order; junction bases with no gene match: 3. CDR3 DNA (partial): TGTGCCAGCAGCTTAGCGGGGTTGCAAGAGACC. Encoded protein: CASSLAGLQET. The CDR3 as a whole reads CASSLAGLQETQYF.

This clone was counted many times. From the germline J gene comes the end of the CDR3, since the read stops 3 residues before it. J is TRBJ2-7 and V is TRBV5-1, with 7 positions matching TRBD1. Germline V gene lookup returns CDR1 SGHRS and CDR2 YFSETQ. With V trimmed by 6 bases and J by 5 bases, 8 bases remained unmatched. This CDR3 is 13 amino acids long. The sequenced CDR3 bases are TGCGCCAGCACCGCGGACAGGAACCACGAG. Translating it yields CASTADRNHE. The CDR3 in its entirety is CASTADRNHEQYF. The full variable domain, with the rest looked up from reference TRBV5-1 and TRBJ2-7, is KAGVTQTPRYLIKTRGQQVTLSCSPISGHRSVSWYQQTPGQGLQFLFEYFSETQRNKGNFPGRFSGRQFSNSRSEMNVSTLELGDSALYLCASTADRNHEQYFGPGTRLTVT.

This clone was recorded many times. A read error may produce the germline difference seen at one junction end. The read halts 3 residues ahead of the CDR3 end, with the missing end drawn from the germline J gene. The rearrangement links TRBV4-2 to TRBJ1-2; 7 bases fit TRBD1. Germline V lookup: CDR1 LGHNA, CDR2 YNFKEQ. This CDR3 contains 16 residues. The CDR3 bases that were read are TGCGCCAGCAGCCAAGAAGGGGACAGAGAGGACTATGGC. Amino acid sequence: CASSQEGDREDYG. In full, the CDR3 reads CASSQEGDREDYGYTF.

At least ten counts were recorded for this clone. With the read ending 3 residues before the CDR3 end, the germline J gene is used to fill in that end. The chain employs TRBV20-1 and TRBJ2-5; 12 positions agree with TRBD2. Germline-derived CDR1 and CDR2 are DFQATT and SNEGSKA (reference sequence). The CDR3 runs to 15 residues. V gave up 0 bases and J gave up 5 bases; unmatched junction bases: 4. The CDR3 DNA, read in part, is TGCAGTGCTAGAGATCCTAGCGGGAGGGATGAGACC. It specifies CSARDPSGRDET. The CDR3 as a whole reads CSARDPSGRDETQYF.

This clone was recorded many times. An end of the junction differs from the germline gene, which may be a read error. The sequenced fragment ends 3 residues before the CDR3 boundary, so the rest is inferred from the germline J gene. J is TRBJ2-1 and V is TRBV4-2; D unclear. Germline V gene lookup returns CDR1 LGHNA and CDR2 YNFKEQ. CDR3 length: 17 residues. Here the CDR3 reads CASSQDFTLGSYNEQFF. CDR3 DNA, as far as it was read: TGCGCCAGCAGCCAAGATTTTACGCTAGGCTCCTACAATGAG.

The table lists this clone with many counts. CDR3 sequence: CSARDLWQRQETQYF. CDR3 bases read: TGCAGTGCTAGAGATCTCTGGCAGCGCCAAGAGACG. The chain is built from TRBV20-1 and TRBJ2-3; D not certain. The CDR3 end is not reached by the read, which stops 3 residues before it; the germline J gene fills it in. The CDR3 is 15 amino acids. The V gene's germline CDR1 is DFQATT and CDR2 SNEGSKA (reference sequence).

Ten or more counts support this clone. The read finishes 3 residues shy of the CDR3 end, and the germline J gene is used to complete it. This chain connects TRBV6-2 or TRBV6-3 to TRBJ2-7; 8 bases line up with TRBD2. CDR1 and CDR2 (germline): MNHEY, SVGEGT. This CDR3 comprises 15 residues. With 0 bases clipped from V and 3 bases from J, the junction kept 4 bases outside the gene matches. The CDR3 DNA, read in part, is TGTGCCAGCAGTTACTCGCCGGGAGGGGTCTACGAG. The encoded protein is CASSYSPGGVYE. The whole CDR3 is CASSYSPGGVYEQYF.

This clone was seen many times. Read sequence stops 3 residues before the CDR3 end, and the germline J gene provides the missing end. The chain is built from TRBV6-2 or TRBV6-3 and TRBJ1-2; TRBD1 matches at 11 bases. Germline assignment: CDR1 MNHEY and CDR2 SVGEGT. The ends lost 9 bases at V and 7 bases at J; junction bases unmatched: 13. The CDR3 contains 15 residues. The CDR3 here is CASTTLGQGALGYTF. The covered CDR3 bases are TGTGCCAGTACTACCCTAGGACAGGGGGCTCTTGGC.

This clone was observed a handful of times. The sequence runs out 3 residues before the end of the CDR3; the remainder is reconstructed from the germline J gene. This chain joins TRBV7-6 and TRBJ2-3; TRBD2 matches 7 bases. From germline, CDR1 is SGHVS and CDR2 FNYEAQ. This CDR3 has 16 residues. CDR3 sequence reads: CASSRGGGVSNQPQYF. The covered CDR3 bases are TGTGCCAGCAGTCGAGGTGGGGGGGTTAGCAATCAGCCG. The full variable domain, its missing parts supplied by reference TRBV7-6 and TRBJ2-3, is GAGVSQSPRYKVTKRGQDVALRCDPISGHVSLYWYRQALGQGPEFLTYFNYEAQQDKSGLPNDRFSAERPEGSISTLTIQRTEQRDSAMYRCASSRGGGVSNQPQYFGPGTRLTVL.

In this sample, this clone turned up many times. Read sequence stops 3 residues before the CDR3 end, and the germline J gene provides the missing end. The chain recombines TRBV7-2 with TRBJ2-3; no firm D call. V was cut by 0 bases and J by 5 bases, with 12 bases left in between. The CDR3 loop spans 15 amino acids. Looked up from germline, CDR1 is SGHTA and CDR2 is FQGNSA. CDR3: CASSLAPVYLDTQYF. The covered CDR3 bases are TGTGCCAGCAGCTTAGCCCCGGTGTATTTAGATACG.